This is a list of T cell receptor beta chains from one sample in a study of T cells in Graves' hyperthyroidism and ophthalmopathy. From the multiplex PCR reads, TCRdb called clonotypes with MiXCR, one entry per CDR3 protein. The sample has hundreds of thousands of distinct CDR3 sequences, around 22% seen once. Sequencing used blood. These receptors were collected from a man aged 25 to 40 with Graves' ophthalmopathy. CDR3s include the opening cysteine and the closing phenylalanine or tryptophan. The D gene is left open where the match is weak. Size tells how often a clone was seen (once, few, many) or the class of an expanded clone, and some rows leave it out.

TRBJ2-5 | many | TRBD2 | 15 | TRBV11-3 | TGTGCCAGCAGCTTAGTGGTAGCGGGAGTGAAGACCCAGTACTTC | CASSLVVAGVKTQYF
TRBJ2-7 | many | TRBD1 | 15 | TRBV11-1 | TGTGCCAGCAGCGTACAGGGGGCCCTTCGCCTCGAGCAGTACTTC | CASSVQGALRLEQYF
TRBJ1-5 | many | TRBD1 | 16 | TRBV28 | TGTGCCAGCAGTGATCCCCGACAGGGGGTTAGTCAGCCCCAGCATTTT | CASSDPRQGVSQPQHF
TRBJ2-3 | few | - | 16 | TRBV3-1 | TGTGCCAGCAGCCCCAGAGCGTACTCTAGCACAGATACGCAGTATTTT | CASSPRAYSSTDTQYF
TRBJ2-3 | few | TRBD2 | 17 | TRBV7-6 | TGTGCCAGCAGCTCCCGGACTAGCGGGATTAATACAGATACGCAGTATTTT | CASSSRTSGINTDTQYF
TRBJ2-6 | many | - | 15 | TRBV5-1 | TGCGCCAGCAGCCGAGAGTACTCTGGGGCCAACGTCCTGACTTTC | CASSREYSGANVLTF
TRBJ2-1 | few | - | 14 | TRBV12-5 | TGTGCTAGTAAAGAGGGGTCGGTTCCCAATGAGCAGTTCTTC | CASKEGSVPNEQFF
TRBJ2-5 | many | - | 14 | TRBV12-3/TRBV12-4 | TGTGCCAGCAGCCCTACAACACCCACGGAGACCCAGTACTTC | CASSPTTPTETQYF
TRBJ1-1 | - | - | 15 | TRBV7-2 | TGTGCCAGCAGCTTAGATCTAGGGGTGAGCACTGAAGCTTTCTTT | CASSLDLGVSTEAFF
TRBJ2-5 | few | TRBD2 | 17 | TRBV20-1 | TGCAGTGCTAGAGAGATGGGAATCGGACTAGCCCAAGAGACCCAGTACTTC | CSAREMGIGLAQETQYF
TRBJ2-7 | few | TRBD1 | 13 | TRBV6-1 | TGTGCCAGCAGTTCAGACAGGGACAACGAGCAGTACTTC | CASSSDRDNEQYF
TRBJ2-2 | - | - | 12 | TRBV18 | TGTGCCAGCTTCCGGGACACCGGGGAGCTGTTTTTT | CASFRDTGELFF
TRBJ2-2 | - | - | 14 | TRBV7-2 | TGTGCCAGCAGCTTTAAATCTTCGGGCGGGGAGCTGTTTTTT | CASSFKSSGGELFF
TRBJ2-1 | few | - | 12 | TRBV29-1 | TGCAGCGTAGGACCTGGGGGTAATGAGCAGTTCTTC | CSVGPGGNEQFF
TRBJ2-2 | - | TRBD1 | 17 | TRBV13 | TGTGCCAGCAGCTTAGGACAGGGGTTACCTTCCCGCGGGGAGCTGTTTTTT | CASSLGQGLPSRGELFF
TRBJ2-7 | - | - | 14 | TRBV6-5 | TGTGCCAGCAGTTACTGGGCTAGTTCCTACGAGCAGTACTTC | CASSYWASSYEQYF
TRBJ2-5 | many | TRBD2 | 16 | TRBV2 | TGTGCCAGCAGTGAAGGGGTTAGCGGGGGACAAGAGACCCAGTACTTC | CASSEGVSGGQETQYF
TRBJ2-3 | few | TRBD2 | 17 | TRBV19 | TGTGCCAGTAGTGCCGGACTAGCGGGGGACAGCACAGATACGCAGTATTTT | CASSAGLAGDSTDTQYF
TRBJ1-3 | few | - | 15 | TRBV7-2 | TGTGCCAGCAGCCTACGAGACCTCTCTGGAAACACCATATATTTT | CASSLRDLSGNTIYF
TRBJ1-2 | few | - | 14 | TRBV28 | TGTGCCAGCAGTTACAGGAATGCAGCCTATGGCTACACCTTC | CASSYRNAAYGYTF
TRBJ1-1 | few | - | 12 | TRBV12-5 | TGTGCTAGTGGATCAGGGGCCGTGGAAGCTTTCTTT | CASGSGAVEAFF
TRBJ2-5 | - | - | 14 | TRBV27 | TGTGCCAGCAGTTTCCGGGGGCACCAAGAGACCCAGTACTTC | CASSFRGHQETQYF